The 27 T cell receptor beta chains below all came from one sample that was sequenced in a study of chemoradiotherapy in HPV16-positive cancers. Only in-frame clones appear in the TCRdb table, and some are missing; sequencing was by immunoSEQ multiplex PCR. Found here are around 5,400 clones, around 89% of them singletons; the top ten hold 1.5% to 2%. This specimen consisted of blood, obtained from a patient who underwent chemoradiotherapy. All receptors come from a human donor with HPV-associated anogenital cancer.

V usage is TRBV30 and J usage is TRBJ1-2; tentatively, D is TRBD1 (6 bases). Germline V lookup: CDR1 GTSNPN, CDR2 SVGIG (reference sequence). The CDR3 totals 18 residues. Trimming left V 0 bases short and J 3 bases short, with 23 bases between. DNA for the CDR3: TGTGCCTGGAGTGTACTAGTGCGTCGGGGGCGACTCCACTATGGCTACACCTTC. This encodes CAWSVLVRRGRLHYGYTF.

The chain couples TRBV7-9 to TRBJ1-3; D call uncertain. The CDR3 runs 12 residues. Germline CDR1 and CDR2: SEHNR and FQNEAQ (reference sequence). V lost 5 bases and J lost 1, with 3 bases in between. CDR3 residues: CASSPSGNTIYF. Here the CDR3 DNA reads TGTGCCAGCAGCCCATCTGGAAACACCATATATTTT.

The gene calls are TRBV19 and TRBJ2-7, with TRBD1 matching over 8 bases. CDR3 length: 15 residues. Germline trimming cut 2 bases from V and 3 bases from J; bases unmatched to any gene: 6. Germline CDR1 reads LNHDA; CDR2 reads SQIVND (reference sequence). CDR3 amino acids: CASSISAGGYYEQYF. DNA for the CDR3: TGTGCCAGTAGTATATCGGCAGGGGGCTACTACGAGCAGTACTTC.

The chain uses TRBV5-5 and TRBJ2-5, with D perhaps matching TRBD2 (6 bases). Germline V gene data show CDR1 as SGHKS and CDR2 as YYEKEE (reference sequence). V was cut by 1 base and J by 5 bases, with 9 bases left in between. The CDR3 contains 13 residues. This chain's CDR3 is CASSLSGVETQYF. The CDR3 coding sequence is TGTGCCAGCAGCTTGTCGGGGGTGGAGACCCAGTACTTC.

This rearrangement joins TRBV6-6 to TRBJ1-1; 8 bases line up with TRBD1. Germline CDR1 reads MNHNY; CDR2 reads SVGAGI (reference sequence). The junction had 6 bases not matched to a gene; V was cut back by 6 bases and J by 3 bases. The CDR3 runs 14 residues. Here the CDR3 reads CASSQGAGYTEAFF. CDR3 nucleotides: TGTGCCAGCAGCCAGGGGGCGGGGTACACTGAAGCTTTCTTT.

The chain carries TRBV2 and TRBJ1-1; 9 nucleotides align to TRBD1. V gave up 6 bases and J gave up 1 base; unmatched junction bases: 3. The CDR3 is 14 residues long. In germline, CDR1 is SNHLY, CDR2 FYNNEI. CDR3 protein: CASRADRGNTEAFF. The CDR3 coding sequence is TGTGCCAGCAGGGCGGACAGGGGGAACACTGAAGCTTTCTTT.

J is TRBJ2-2 and V is TRBV7-3, with 7 bases fitting TRBD2. The J segment lost 3 bases and the V segment lost 5 bases, leaving 9 bases of the junction unmatched. The CDR3 totals 16 residues. In germline, CDR1 is SGHTA, CDR2 FQGTGA. CDR3 bases: TGTGCCAGCAGCCGTGCCGCGGGAGTGGACACCGGGGAGCTGTTTTTT. Protein product: CASSRAAGVDTGELFF.

The V and J genes are TRBV18 and TRBJ2-5, with D unresolved. Trimming removed 0 bases from V and 2 bases from J, with 1 base in between. Germline values: CDR1 KGHSH, CDR2 LQKENI. The CDR3 consists of 12 residues. Written as DNA, the CDR3 is TGTGCCAGCTCACCACCGCAAGAGACCCAGTACTTC. Translating gives CASSPPQETQYF. Full variable domain (rest looked up from reference TRBV18 and TRBJ2-5): NAGVMQNPRHLVRRRGQEARLRCSPMKGHSHVYWYRQLPEEGLKFMVYLQKENIIDESGMPKERFSAEFPKEGPSILRIQQVVRGDSAAYFCASSPPQETQYFGPGTRLLVL.

This chain joins TRBV18 and TRBJ2-7; 10 bases align to TRBD2. V shed 1 base, J shed 3 bases, and the junction held 6 bases outside the gene matches. The CDR3 contains 16 residues. Looked up from germline, CDR1 is KGHSH and CDR2 is LQKENI. The CDR3 protein is CASSPLPASGSYEQYF. The CDR3 DNA sequence: TGTGCCAGCTCACCACTTCCGGCTAGCGGGAGCTACGAGCAGTACTTC.

The CDR3 here is CAWTWGFLPGPPGGSYNEQFF. CDR3 coding DNA: TGTGCCTGGACCTGGGGGTTCCTTCCGGGCCCCCCGGGGGGTTCCTACAATGAGCAGTTCTTC. The genes are TRBV30 and TRBJ2-1, with 7 bases fitting TRBD2. Trimming cost V 4 bases and J 1 base; bases outside gene matches: 25. The CDR3 has 21 amino acids. The V gene's germline CDR1 is GTSNPN and CDR2 SVGIG (reference sequence).

This chain uses TRBV27 with TRBJ1-1; TRBD1 is a possible D gene (5 bases). The V and J ends lost 0 bases and 4 bases respectively, with 9 bases between them. In germline, CDR1 is MNHEY, CDR2 SMNVEV (reference sequence). The CDR3 sequence is 14 residues long. The CDR3 is CASSLSRGATEAFF. CDR3 sequence (DNA): TGTGCCAGCAGTTTATCACGAGGGGCCACTGAAGCTTTCTTT.

The V call is TRBV6-1, the J call TRBJ1-2; D might be TRBD1 (5 bases). The germline V gene has CDR1 MNHNS and CDR2 SASEGT. V was shortened by 7 bases and J by 4 bases, with 19 bases between the two germline ends. This CDR3 contains 15 residues. The DNA for the CDR3 is TGTGCCAGCAACACCGGCGGGGGTCCCGGCTATGGCTACACCTTC. Translation gives CASNTGGGPGYGYTF.

The chain is built from TRBV29-1 and TRBJ2-7; 8 positions agree with TRBD1. Germline trimming cut 6 bases from V and 2 bases from J; bases unmatched to any gene: 9. Germline CDR1 SQVTM, CDR2 ANQGSEA. This CDR3 is built from 14 residues. CDR3 loop: CSVYRGTGPYEQYF. The DNA for the CDR3 is TGCAGCGTCTATAGAGGGACAGGCCCCTACGAGCAGTACTTC.

The CDR3 DNA follows: TGTGCCAGCAGCTCCAGGACAGGAGGGACCTACGAGCAGTACTTC. Translated, it gives CASSSRTGGTYEQYF. The chain employs TRBV7-2 and TRBJ2-7, with D perhaps matching TRBD1 (7 bases). The length of the CDR3 is 15 residues. Deletions cut 4 bases from V and 2 bases from J, with 15 bases between. CDR1 and CDR2 from the germline V gene are SGHTA and FQGNSA.

CDR3 coding DNA: TGTGCCAGCAGCGTAGCTGGGGACGGGACAGGGATCGAGTACGAGCAGTACTTC. This encodes CASSVAGDGTGIEYEQYF. V gene TRBV9 combines with J gene TRBJ2-7; 9 positions match TRBD1. The CDR3 has 18 residues. Germline-derived CDR1 and CDR2 are SGDLS and YYNGEE. V lost 0 bases to trimming and J lost 4 bases; unmatched junction nucleotides: 14.

V usage is TRBV19 and J usage is TRBJ2-3, with D perhaps TRBD1 (6 bases). The germline V gene encodes CDR1 LNHDA and CDR2 SQIVND (reference sequence). V was shortened by 3 bases and J by 4 bases, with 14 bases between the two germline ends. This CDR3 is built from 15 residues. For the CDR3, the DNA is TGTGCCAGTAGTATTGGGGGCAGGGTCGCAGATACGCAGTATTTT. It specifies CASSIGGRVADTQYF.

The genes are TRBV5-8 and TRBJ1-5; possible D gene TRBD1, 5 bases. Germline-derived CDR1 and CDR2 are SGHTS and YDEGEE. This CDR3 spans 15 amino acids. V dropped 0 bases and J dropped 4 bases, with 11 bases sitting between them. CDR3 amino acids: CASSLAGTLNQPQHF. The CDR3 nucleotides are TGTGCCAGCAGCTTGGCCGGGACGTTAAATCAGCCCCAGCATTTT. The whole variable domain, filled in from reference TRBV5-8 and TRBJ1-5, reads EAGVTQSPTHLIKTRGQQATLRCSPISGHTSVYWYQQALGLGLQFLLWYDEGEERNRGNFPPRFSGRQFPNYSSELNVNALELEDSALYLCASSLAGTLNQPQHFGDGTRLSIL.

CDR3: CAISEAQGYEQYF. The CDR3, as DNA: TGTGCCATCAGTGAGGCGCAGGGCTACGAGCAGTACTTC. This rearrangement joins TRBV10-3 to TRBJ2-7, with TRBD1 as a possible D gene (5 bases). V shed 2 bases and J shed 3 bases, with 8 bases lying between them. The CDR3 extends over 13 amino acids. Per germline, CDR1 ENHRY and CDR2 SYGVKD.

The chain recombines TRBV7-9 with TRBJ2-7, with 7 bases matching TRBD2. The length of the CDR3 is 16 residues. With V trimmed by 4 bases and J by 6 bases, 15 bases remained unmatched. Germline values: CDR1 SEHNR, CDR2 FQNEAQ (reference sequence). The CDR3 spells CASSSWGEGPTSEQYF. CDR3 DNA: TGTGCCAGCAGCTCATGGGGGGAGGGCCCCACGAGCGAGCAGTACTTC.

The genes are TRBV5-1 and TRBJ2-7; 7 bases are shared with TRBD1. V lost 3 bases, J lost 2 bases, and 8 bases stayed unmatched. The germline V gene encodes CDR1 SGHRS and CDR2 YFSETQ. The length of the CDR3 is 15 residues. CDR3 sequence: CASSSPGTAAYEQYF. The CDR3 coding sequence is TGCGCCAGCAGCTCCCCCGGGACAGCCGCCTACGAGCAGTACTTC.

The chain is built from TRBV6-1 and TRBJ1-1, with D possibly TRBD1 on 6 matching bases. V was cut by 9 bases and J by 0 bases, with 8 bases left in between. The CDR3 extends over 12 amino acids. Germline V gives CDR1 MNHNS, CDR2 SASEGT. CDR3 DNA: TGTGCCAGTGCAGGGGTGAACACTGAAGCTTTCTTT. Amino acid sequence: CASAGVNTEAFF.

This clone was seen only a few times. The chain has TRBV7-9 and TRBJ1-4; no clear D gene. The V and J ends lost 3 bases and 0 bases respectively, with 8 bases between them. Germline V gene data show CDR1 as SEHNR and CDR2 as FQNEAQ (reference sequence). This CDR3 has 15 amino acids. The chain's CDR3 is CASSFPQTTNEKLFF. CDR3 nucleotide sequence: TGTGCCAGCAGCTTTCCACAGACAACTAATGAAAAACTGTTTTTT. Full variable domain (rest looked up from reference TRBV7-9 and TRBJ1-4): DTGVSQNPRHKITKRGQNVTFRCDPISEHNRLYWYRQTLGQGPEFLTYFQNEAQLEKSRLLSDRFSAERPKGSFSTLEIQRTEQGDSAMYLCASSFPQTTNEKLFFGSGTQLSVL.

The chain employs TRBV9 and TRBJ2-2; possibly TRBD2 for D (5 bases). The V gene's germline CDR1 is SGDLS and CDR2 YYNGEE. This CDR3 region has 15 residues. V was pared by 6 bases and J by 0 bases, with 12 bases between. CDR3 sequence: CASTPGLSNTGELFF. The CDR3 coding sequence is TGTGCCAGCACCCCCGGACTGTCGAACACCGGGGAGCTGTTTTTT.

J is TRBJ2-1 and V is TRBV20-1; D gene unclear. The CDR3 sequence is 10 residues long. Germline V gene lookup returns CDR1 DFQATT and CDR2 SNEGSKA (reference sequence). V lost 5 bases and J 9 bases, leaving 8 bases between the germline ends. Written as DNA, the CDR3 is TGCAGTGCTCCGTGGGGTGAGCAGTTCTTC. This gives the protein CSAPWGEQFF.

This clone was observed a single time. The chain links TRBV4-1 to TRBJ1-1, with D unresolved. CDR3 length: 15 amino acids. V lost 3 bases and J 1 base, leaving 12 bases between the germline ends. Germline CDR1 is MGHRA and CDR2 is YSYEKL. CDR3 residues: CASSHSTRGNTEAFF. The CDR3 coding sequence is TGCGCCAGCAGCCATTCGACCCGAGGGAACACTGAAGCTTTCTTT.

The chain is built from TRBV19 and TRBJ1-5; D gene ambiguous. This CDR3 has 14 amino acids. CDR1 and CDR2 (germline): LNHDA, SQIVND (reference sequence). V shed 6 bases and J shed 2 bases, with 11 bases lying between them. Here the CDR3 reads CASSPGIGNQPQHF. CDR3 in DNA: TGTGCCAGTAGCCCGGGCATAGGCAATCAGCCCCAGCATTTT.

The CDR3 region is CASSLGIGRSGNTIYF. DNA of the CDR3: TGTGCCAGCAGCCTGGGTATAGGGCGCTCTGGAAACACCATATATTTT. The chain is built from TRBV28 and TRBJ1-3, with D unclear. The CDR3 extends over 16 amino acids. Germline values: CDR1 MDHEN, CDR2 SYDVKM. The ends were cut back, 6 bases at V and 0 bases at J, with 15 bases in the middle.